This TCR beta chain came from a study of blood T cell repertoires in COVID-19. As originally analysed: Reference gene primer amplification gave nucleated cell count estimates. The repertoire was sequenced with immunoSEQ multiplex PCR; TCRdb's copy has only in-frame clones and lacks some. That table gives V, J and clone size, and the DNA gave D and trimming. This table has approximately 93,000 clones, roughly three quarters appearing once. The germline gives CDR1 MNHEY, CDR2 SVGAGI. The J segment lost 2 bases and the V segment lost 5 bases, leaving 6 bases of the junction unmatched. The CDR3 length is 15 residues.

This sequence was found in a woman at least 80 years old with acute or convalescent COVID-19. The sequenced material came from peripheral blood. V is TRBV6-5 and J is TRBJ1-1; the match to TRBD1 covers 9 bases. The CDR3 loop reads CASSPGTGINTEAFF. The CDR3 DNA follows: TGTGCCAGCAGTCCCGGGACAGGGATCAACACTGAAGCTTTCTTT.